This TCR beta chain appears in the sequencing data of a study of human T cells and chemical hapten exposure. Study-wide findings and caveats: High-frequency TCRs, those above 1 in 1000, stayed the same after DPC sensitization.

Documented time point: pre-sensitization, week 0. Treatment: therapeutic diphenylcyclopropenone sensitization with weekly scalp DPC. From germline, CDR1 is MDHEN and CDR2 SYDVKM. The CDR3 is made up of 13 amino acids. Trimming shortened V by 2 bases and J by 2 bases, and 6 bases separated the two germline ends. MiXCR was run by TCRdb on the RACE reads, yielding one entry per CDR3 protein. Found here are tens of thousands of distinct CDR3 sequences, under 15% of them singletons; the top ten hold 4.5% to 7%. As for this clonotype: The antigen is unknown.

The chain links TRBV28 to TRBJ1-2, with D unclear. The TCR originated in a woman in her 30s with alopecia areata. Some clones in this sample may be carry-over from other donors' samples. This sample comprised whole blood, obtained in connection with sensitization to the hapten diphenylcyclopropenone (DPC). The CDR3 loop is CASSLRQNYGYTF. CDR3 DNA sequence: TGTGCCAGCAGTTTACGGCAGAACTATGGCTACACCTTC.